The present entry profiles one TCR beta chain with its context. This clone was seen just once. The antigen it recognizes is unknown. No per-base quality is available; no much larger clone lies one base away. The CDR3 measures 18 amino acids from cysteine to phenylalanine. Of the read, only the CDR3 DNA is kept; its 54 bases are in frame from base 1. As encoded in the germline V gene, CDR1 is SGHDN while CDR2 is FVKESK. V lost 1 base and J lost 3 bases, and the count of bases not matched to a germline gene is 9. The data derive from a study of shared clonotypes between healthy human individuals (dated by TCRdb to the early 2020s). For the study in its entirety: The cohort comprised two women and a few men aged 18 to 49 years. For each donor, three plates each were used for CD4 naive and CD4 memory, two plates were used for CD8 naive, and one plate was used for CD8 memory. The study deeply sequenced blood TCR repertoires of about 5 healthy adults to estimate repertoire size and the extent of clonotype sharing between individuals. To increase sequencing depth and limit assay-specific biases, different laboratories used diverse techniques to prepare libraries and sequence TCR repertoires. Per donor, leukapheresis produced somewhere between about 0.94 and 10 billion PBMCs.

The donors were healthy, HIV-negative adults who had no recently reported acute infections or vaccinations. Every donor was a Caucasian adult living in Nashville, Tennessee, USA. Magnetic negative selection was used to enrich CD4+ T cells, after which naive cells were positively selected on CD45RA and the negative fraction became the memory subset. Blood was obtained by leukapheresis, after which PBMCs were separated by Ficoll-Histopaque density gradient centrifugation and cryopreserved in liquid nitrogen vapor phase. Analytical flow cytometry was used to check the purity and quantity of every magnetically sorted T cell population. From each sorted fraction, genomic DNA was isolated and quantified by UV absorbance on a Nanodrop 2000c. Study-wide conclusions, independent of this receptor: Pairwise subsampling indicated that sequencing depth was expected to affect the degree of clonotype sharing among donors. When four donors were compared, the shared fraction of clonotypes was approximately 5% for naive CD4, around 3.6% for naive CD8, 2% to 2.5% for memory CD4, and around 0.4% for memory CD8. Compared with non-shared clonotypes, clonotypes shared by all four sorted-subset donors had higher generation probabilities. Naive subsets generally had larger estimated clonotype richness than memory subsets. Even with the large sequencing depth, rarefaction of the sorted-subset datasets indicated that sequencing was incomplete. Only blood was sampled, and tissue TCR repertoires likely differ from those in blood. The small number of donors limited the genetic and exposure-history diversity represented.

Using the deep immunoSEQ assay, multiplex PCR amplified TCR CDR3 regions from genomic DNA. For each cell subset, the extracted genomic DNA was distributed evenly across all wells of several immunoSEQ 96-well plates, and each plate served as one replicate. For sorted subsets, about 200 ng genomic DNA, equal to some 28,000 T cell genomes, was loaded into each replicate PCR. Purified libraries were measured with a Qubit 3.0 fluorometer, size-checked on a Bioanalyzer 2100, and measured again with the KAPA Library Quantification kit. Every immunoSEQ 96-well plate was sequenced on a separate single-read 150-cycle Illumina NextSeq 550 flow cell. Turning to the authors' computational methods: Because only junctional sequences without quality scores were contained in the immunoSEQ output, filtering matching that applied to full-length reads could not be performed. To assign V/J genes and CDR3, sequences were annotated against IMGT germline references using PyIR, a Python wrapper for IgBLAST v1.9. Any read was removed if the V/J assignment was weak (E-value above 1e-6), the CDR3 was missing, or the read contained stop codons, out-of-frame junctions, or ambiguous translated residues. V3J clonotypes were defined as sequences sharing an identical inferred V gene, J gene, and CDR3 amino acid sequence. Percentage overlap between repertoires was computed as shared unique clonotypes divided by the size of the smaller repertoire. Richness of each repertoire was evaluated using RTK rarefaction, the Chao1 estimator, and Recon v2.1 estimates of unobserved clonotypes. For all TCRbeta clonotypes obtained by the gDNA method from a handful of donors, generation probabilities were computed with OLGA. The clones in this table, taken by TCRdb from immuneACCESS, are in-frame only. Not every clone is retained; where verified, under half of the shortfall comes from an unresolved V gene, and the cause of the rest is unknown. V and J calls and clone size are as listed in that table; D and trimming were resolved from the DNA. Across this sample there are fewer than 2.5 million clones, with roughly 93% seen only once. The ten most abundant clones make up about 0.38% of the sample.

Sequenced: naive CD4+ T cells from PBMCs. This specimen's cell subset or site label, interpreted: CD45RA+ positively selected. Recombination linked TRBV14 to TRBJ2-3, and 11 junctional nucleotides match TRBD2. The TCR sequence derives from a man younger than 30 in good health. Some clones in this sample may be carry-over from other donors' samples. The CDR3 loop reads CASSQAIRASGRTDTQYF. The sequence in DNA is TGTGCCAGCAGCCAAGCAATAAGGGCTAGCGGGAGGACAGATACGCAGTATTTT.